These T cell receptor beta chains were read from a single sample in a study of identical twins. Each CDR3 protein is one row after TCRdb ran MiXCR on the 5' RACE reads. The sample has approximately 500,000 distinct CDR3 sequences, approximately 24% seen once; the top ten hold about 2.7%. This sample was also put to use in a study of T cells expressing NK-cell markers.

Input material: CD4+ T cells sorted from blood. The origin of the receptors is a woman aged 18 to 35 in good health. CDR3s include the opening cysteine and the closing phenylalanine or tryptophan. The D gene is left open where the match is weak. Size tells how often a clone was seen (once, few, many) or the class of an expanded clone, and some rows leave it out.

V,size,D,J,DNA,CDR3
TRBV2,.,.,TRBJ1-5,TGTGCCAGCAAGATGTCTAGCAATCAGCCCCAGCATTTT,CASKMSSNQPQHF
TRBV9,.,TRBD1,TRBJ2-7,TGTGCCAGCAGCGTAGGTTCTGGACAGGGGTACTACGAGCAGTACTTC,CASSVGSGQGYYEQYF
TRBV10-3,.,.,TRBJ2-7,TGTGCCATCGCCCAGACACCACACTACGAGCAGTACTTC,CAIAQTPHYEQYF
TRBV4-2,.,.,TRBJ1-1,TGTGCCAGCAGCCAAGATTACGGAGGGGTGACTGAAGCTTTCTTT,CASSQDYGGVTEAFF
TRBV5-1,.,.,TRBJ2-2,TGCGCCAGCAGCTTGGGGGCGGCCGACACCGGGGAGCTGTTTTTT,CASSLGAADTGELFF
TRBV5-1,.,TRBD1,TRBJ1-1,TGCGCCAGCAGCGGACAGGGGGCAGGCACTGAAGCTTTCTTT,CASSGQGAGTEAFF
TRBV20-1,few,TRBD1,TRBJ1-1,TGCAGTGCCGCGGGACAGGGGGCAACTGAAGCTTTCTTT,CSAAGQGATEAFF
TRBV6-2/TRBV6-3,few,.,TRBJ2-1,TGTGCCAGTGGACAGCTTAAGCAGTTCTTC,CASGQLKQFF
TRBV5-1,.,.,TRBJ1-1,TGCGCCAGCAGCCCCAGGGGCGTCCGGGACACTGAAGCTTTCTTT,CASSPRGVRDTEAFF
TRBV5-1,.,.,TRBJ1-1,TGCGCCAGCAGACCCTTGATGGGGGGCACTGAAGCTTTCTTT,CASRPLMGGTEAFF
TRBV4-3,few,.,TRBJ1-6,TGCGCCAGCAGCCAAGATCACAGGGTGAATTCACCCCTCCACTTT,CASSQDHRVNSPLHF